The 26 T cell receptor beta chains below come from one sample, sequenced in a study of shared clonotypes between healthy human individuals. Generated by immunoSEQ multiplex PCR, the TCRdb table keeps only in-frame clones and is missing some. This table has around 980,000 clones, about 80% appearing once. The source material was memory CD4+ T cells from PBMCs. Described subset: CD45RA-negative fraction. Every receptor here comes from a young man in good health. Some clones in this sample may be carry-over from other donors' samples.

V is TRBV10-3 and J is TRBJ1-4; 10 bases map to TRBD1. V lost 3 bases, J lost 8 bases, and 9 bases stayed unmatched. The CDR3 loop spans 16 amino acids. Germline assignment: CDR1 ENHRY and CDR2 SYGVKD. In DNA form, the CDR3 reads TGTGCCATCAGTGAAATCGGACAGGGGGTAGGAGAAAAACTGTTTTTT. Its protein is CAISEIGQGVGEKLFF.

The table lists this clone with a few counts. V gene TRBV9 combines with J gene TRBJ1-1; D is ambiguous. Germline CDR1 and CDR2: SGDLS and YYNGEE. The V gene lost 0 bases and the J gene lost 1 base, with 7 bases spanning the gap. CDR3 length: 14 residues. The CDR3 here is CASSVEVGNTEAFF. The CDR3, as DNA: TGTGCCAGCAGCGTAGAGGTAGGGAACACTGAAGCTTTCTTT. The full variable domain, in which reference TRBV9 and TRBJ1-1 provide the parts outside the CDR3, is DSGVTQTPKHLITATGQRVTLRCSPRSGDLSVYWYQQSLDQGLQFLIQYYNGEERAKGNILERFSAQQFPDLHSELNLSSLELGDSALYFCASSVEVGNTEAFFGQGTRLTVV.

The CDR3 DNA reads TGTGCCAGCAGCCAAGATCGGGCGGAAGACATTCAGTACTTC. Translated, it gives CASSQDRAEDIQYF. J is TRBJ2-4 and V is TRBV14, with D unclear. There are 14 residues in the CDR3. Between the trimmed V and J ends, which lost 0 bases and 8 bases, there was a span of 11 bases. CDR1 SGHDN and CDR2 FVKESK come from the germline V gene.

The CDR3 nucleotides read TGTGCCAGCAGTCCCTGGGGTGGGTACGAGCAGTACTTC. Protein product: CASSPWGGYEQYF. V usage is TRBV28 and J usage is TRBJ2-7; no reliable D call. The germline V gene encodes CDR1 MDHEN and CDR2 SYDVKM. This CDR3 is built from 13 residues. V lost 5 bases and J 4 bases, leaving 12 bases between the germline ends.

This chain joins TRBV12-5 and TRBJ2-7; 7 nucleotides match TRBD1. The CDR3 length is 11 residues. Looked up from germline, CDR1 is LGHNT and CDR2 is FRNRAP. The CDR3, as DNA: TGTGCTAGTGGAACCGGGACAGACGAGAGCGTC. Translated, it gives CASGTGTDESV.

V usage is TRBV28 and J usage is TRBJ2-3; TRBD1 matches 8 bases. Germline values: CDR1 MDHEN, CDR2 SYDVKM. CDR3 size: 14 residues. The V gene end was trimmed by 5 bases and the J gene end by 7 bases; junction bases not matched to a gene: 8. The CDR3: CASSAVDRANTQYF. For the CDR3, the DNA is TGTGCCAGCAGTGCGGTGGACAGGGCGAATACGCAGTATTTT.

The chain is built from TRBV5-1 and TRBJ2-1, with D perhaps assigned TRBD1 or TRBD2 (5 bases each). Per the germline V gene, CDR1 is SGHRS and CDR2 is YFSETQ. V lost 0 bases to trimming and J lost 6 bases, with 22 bases between them. CDR3 length equals 18 residues. Here the CDR3 DNA reads TGCGCCAGCAGCTTGGCCCCCTGGGGTCTGGGGGTCTCCAATGAGCAGTTCTTC. Translated: CASSLAPWGLGVSNEQFF.

In DNA, the CDR3 is TGCGCCAGCAGCCAAATAGCGGGAAGGACCTACGAGCAGTACTTC. As protein: CASSQIAGRTYEQYF. The genes are TRBV4-3 and TRBJ2-7; 8 bases are shared with TRBD2. With V trimmed by 2 bases and J by 2 bases, 5 bases remained unmatched. Germline V gene lookup returns CDR1 LGHNA and CDR2 YSLEER. The length of the CDR3 is 15 residues.

CDR3 region: CASSTVGTSGANVLTF. In DNA form, the CDR3 reads TGTGCCAGCAGCACGGTAGGGACCTCTGGGGCCAACGTCCTGACTTTC. V gene TRBV27 combines with J gene TRBJ2-6; D could derive from TRBD1 or TRBD2 (5 bases each). V lost 6 bases and J lost 0, with 12 bases in between. This CDR3 is 16 amino acids long. CDR1 is MNHEY and CDR2 is SMNVEV in the germline V gene (reference sequence). The full variable domain, with the rest looked up from reference TRBV27 and TRBJ2-6, is EAQVTQNPRYLITVTGKKLTVTCSQNMNHEYMSWYRQDPGLGLRQIYYSMNVEVTDKGDVPEGYKVSRKEKRNFPLILESPSPNQTSLYFCASSTVGTSGANVLTFGAGSRLTVL.

The chain is built from TRBV6-1 and TRBJ1-1, with 7 nucleotides matching TRBD1. Looked up from germline, CDR1 is MNHNS and CDR2 is SASEGT. The CDR3 length is 14 residues. With 6 bases clipped from V and 3 bases from J, the junction kept 7 bases outside the gene matches. The chain's CDR3 is CASSRYRGDTEAFF. The CDR3 DNA reads TGTGCCAGCAGCCGGTACAGGGGTGACACTGAAGCTTTCTTT.

V and J are TRBV6-6 and TRBJ2-7; TRBD2 matches at 8 bases. V lost 1 base, J lost 7 bases, and 9 bases stayed unmatched. This CDR3 contains 15 residues. Germline V gene data show CDR1 as MNHNY and CDR2 as SVGAGI (reference sequence). In DNA, the CDR3 is TGTGCCAGCAGTTACTTGGGGACGGGGGGGATTGAGCAGTACTTC. Encoded protein: CASSYLGTGGIEQYF.

This clone was seen only once. The chain employs TRBV19 and TRBJ2-7; 7 nucleotides align to TRBD1. V gave up 9 bases and J gave up 3 bases; unmatched junction bases: 8. This CDR3 has 13 amino acids. The germline gives CDR1 LNHDA, CDR2 SQIVND (reference sequence). CDR3 sequence: CASQTRDSYEQYF. The CDR3 bases are TGTGCCAGCCAGACCCGGGACAGCTACGAGCAGTACTTC. The full variable domain, completed using reference TRBV19 and TRBJ2-7, is DGGITQSPKYLFRKEGQNVTLSCEQNLNHDAMYWYRQDPGQGLRLIYYSQIVNDFQKGDIAEGYSVSREKKESFPLTVTSAQKNPTAFYLCASQTRDSYEQYFGPGTRLTVT.

With regard to this clone: A much larger clone differs by one base, so this may be a read error. The same CDR3 is also encoded by other DNA sequences in this sample. The chain joins TRBV11-2 to TRBJ2-1; D is undetermined. CDR1 SGHAT and CDR2 FQNNGV come from the germline V gene. The V and J ends lost 2 bases and 6 bases respectively, with 2 bases between them. The CDR3 has 11 amino acids. CDR3 coding DNA: TGTGCCAGCAGCTTATTCAATGAGCAGTTCTTC. Translated, it gives CASSLFNEQFF.

This chain connects TRBV6-1 to TRBJ1-5, with D possibly being TRBD1 (6 bases). Per germline, CDR1 MNHNS and CDR2 SASEGT. Trimming pared 6 bases from V and 6 bases from J, leaving 12 bases between. CDR3 length: 13 residues. The CDR3 is CASSPKGGQPQHF. CDR3 sequence (DNA): TGTGCCAGCAGCCCCAAGGGGGGTCAGCCCCAGCATTTT.

To note about this clone: A much bigger clone sits one base away, suggesting this may be a read error. This same CDR3 is encoded by further DNA sequences in the sample. This rearrangement joins TRBV9 to TRBJ2-7, with D perhaps being TRBD1 or TRBD2 (5 bases each). CDR3 size: 14 residues. V was clipped by 4 bases and J by 0 bases, with 11 bases between them. The germline V gene encodes CDR1 SGDLS and CDR2 YYNGEE. The DNA for the CDR3 is TGTGCCAGCAGCCCCGGGACGGCCTCCTACGAGCAGTACTTC. Residues: CASSPGTASYEQYF.

V gene TRBV20-1 combines with J gene TRBJ2-5; D is uncertain. The CDR3 extends over 11 amino acids. With 3 bases removed from V and 2 bases from J, the gap between germline ends came to 4 bases. Germline CDR1 reads DFQATT; CDR2 reads SNEGSKA (reference sequence). Here the CDR3 reads CSARHQETQYF. CDR3 nucleotides: TGCAGTGCTAGGCATCAAGAGACCCAGTACTTC.

The genes are TRBV28 and TRBJ1-1, with D maybe TRBD1 (6 bases). The V and J ends lost 3 bases and 5 bases respectively, with 19 bases between them. This CDR3 comprises 16 residues. The V gene's germline CDR1 is MDHEN and CDR2 SYDVKM. The CDR3, as DNA: TGTGCCAGCAGTTTGAGACCCGACGCACAGGGAACTGAAGCTTTCTTT. It is translated as CASSLRPDAQGTEAFF.

CDR3 in DNA: TGTGCCAGCGGGGACAGGGAGCCCCGTGGCTACACCTTC. This gives the protein CASGDREPRGYTF. The chain uses TRBV27 and TRBJ1-2; 9 positions match TRBD1. The V gene's germline CDR1 is MNHEY and CDR2 SMNVEV (reference sequence). V lost 8 bases, J lost 7 bases, and 8 bases stayed unmatched. The CDR3 is 13 amino acids.

CDR3 in amino acids: CASSPGLALYEQYF. In nucleotides, the CDR3 is TGTGCCAGCAGCCCCGGACTAGCGCTCTACGAGCAGTACTTC. The J gene is TRBJ2-7, the V gene TRBV6-6, with TRBD2 matching 9 bases. The CDR3 extends over 14 amino acids. The J segment lost 3 bases and the V segment lost 6 bases, leaving 6 bases of the junction unmatched. Germline V gene lookup returns CDR1 MNHNY and CDR2 SVGAGI (reference sequence).

V is TRBV28 and J is TRBJ1-1; 9 bases agree with TRBD1. Trimming cost V 5 bases and J 2 bases; bases outside gene matches: 9. Per germline, CDR1 MDHEN and CDR2 SYDVKM. The CDR3 totals 16 residues. CDR3 nucleotides: TGTGCCAGCAGTGACTTTTCGACAGGGGGAAACACTGAAGCTTTCTTT. Amino acid sequence: CASSDFSTGGNTEAFF.

The chain employs TRBV29-1 and TRBJ2-1; 7 bases map to TRBD2. Trimming took 3 bases from V and 7 from J; bases not matched to a gene: 6. Germline values: CDR1 SQVTM, CDR2 ANQGSEA. This CDR3 region has 13 residues. The CDR3: CSVEKAGWNEQFF. The CDR3 bases are TGCAGCGTTGAGAAAGCGGGGTGGAATGAGCAGTTCTTC.

The gene calls are TRBV7-8 and TRBJ2-1; D may be TRBD1 or TRBD2 (5 bases each). Germline V lookup: CDR1 SGHVS, CDR2 FQNEAQ. V lost 1 base and J 10 bases, leaving 14 bases between the germline ends. The CDR3 consists of 14 residues. CDR3 DNA sequence: TGTGCCAGCAGCTTAGGCTCGGGACCCACAGAGCAGTTCTTC. Its protein product is CASSLGSGPTEQFF.

This rearrangement joins TRBV11-2 to TRBJ2-7; D not certain. Between the trimmed V and J ends, which lost 0 bases and 0 bases, there was a span of 9 bases. The CDR3 extends over 15 amino acids. The germline V gene encodes CDR1 SGHAT and CDR2 FQNNGV. The CDR3: CASSLEVFFSYEQYF. Written as DNA, the CDR3 is TGTGCCAGCAGCTTAGAGGTTTTCTTCTCCTACGAGCAGTACTTC.

The genes are TRBV28 and TRBJ1-5; possibly TRBD1 for D (5 bases). The germline CDR1 and CDR2 sequences are MDHEN and SYDVKM. The CDR3 covers 14 residues. The V gene lost 4 bases and the J gene lost 5 bases, with 12 bases spanning the gap. In DNA form, the CDR3 reads TGTGCCAGCAGTTCAACCGGGACCTATCAGCCCCAGCATTTT. Its translation: CASSSTGTYQPQHF.

The gene calls are TRBV20-1 and TRBJ2-7, with a weak D call TRBD1 (5 bases). V gave up 3 bases and J gave up 6 bases, with 6 bases separating them. CDR3 length: 10 residues. Germline CDR1 reads DFQATT; CDR2 reads SNEGSKA (reference sequence). CDR3 in DNA: TGCAGTGCTAGTAGGGGCGAGCAGTACTTC. Translation gives CSASRGEQYF.

This chain uses TRBV15 with TRBJ1-5; D might be TRBD1 (5 bases). CDR1 and CDR2 (germline): LNHNV, YYDKDF (reference sequence). The CDR3 totals 14 residues. V lost 5 bases and J 4 bases, leaving 12 bases between the germline ends. Here the CDR3 reads CATSGMGGNQPQHF. The CDR3 nucleotides read TGTGCCACCAGCGGCATGGGGGGAAATCAGCCCCAGCATTTT. Complete variable domain (other parts from reference TRBV15 and TRBJ1-5): DAMVIQNPRYQVTQFGKPVTLSCSQTLNHNVMYWYQQKSSQAPKLLFHYYDKDFNNEADTPDNFQSRRPNTSFCFLDIRSPGLGDTAMYLCATSGMGGNQPQHFGDGTRLSIL.